This T cell receptor (beta chain) stems from a study of molecular identifiers for immune sequencing clone quantification (dated by TCRdb to between 2017 and 2018). For the study in its entirety: For a replicate experiment, the RNA from either 20,000 or 100,000 naive CD8 T cells was divided into five aliquots, and four of those aliquots went on to sequencing. This methods study benchmarked molecular-identifier clustering-based TCR repertoire sequencing (MIDCIRS) and TCR RNA copy counting, using CD8 T cells to do so.

There are 14 amino acids in the CDR3, from cysteine to phenylalanine inclusive. The DNA shown is the 42-base CDR3, in frame from base 1. Based on the germline V gene, the CDR1 and CDR2 sequences are MNHEY and SVGAGI. V is pruned by 5 bases and J by 7 bases, leaving 8 bases of the junction without a gene match. Library method: PCR. Data came from an Illumina HiSeq 4000. Preparation of bulk TCR libraries followed a previously described approach, with the TCR primers listed in Table S5. Total RNA was purified with the Qiagen AllPrep DNA/RNA kit. Reads from multiple sequencing runs of the same library were pooled before analysis. For the original study's pipeline: Reads were retained only if an exact TCR constant sequence was present, and the retained reads were trimmed to 150 nt and grouped according to their 12-nt molecular barcodes. Reads in each barcode group were sub-clustered using a 15% Levenshtein threshold, and a quality-weighted consensus sequence was built for each RNA molecule. Non-functional sequences were discarded, and so were lower-count sequences lying one edit away from another sequence. Based on a fit of two negative binomial distributions, barcode sub-clusters having less than 20% of the maximum read count were discarded. In TCRdb, the public reads were trimmed at Q25 with fastp and aligned with MiXCR, with productive beta chains retained. Each entry is one CDR3 protein sequence, shown with its most common DNA and genes. TCRdb, not the authors, supplied the V and J calls. Counted in this sample were 460,000 or so distinct CDR3 sequences; around 21% of them appeared once. 0.84% of the sample is taken by the ten largest.

Libraries of naive CD8 T cells were built from anywhere between about 17,000 and 1,000,000 sorted cells, with 10%, 30% or 50% of the purified RNA used. On a BD FACSAria II, naive CD8 T cells were FACS-sorted as CD8+CD4-CCR7+CD45RA+ and collected into RLT Plus buffer. To test detection sensitivity, Jurkat RNA equal to under 13 TCR copies was added to samples of roughly 19,000-1,100,000 naive CD8 T cells. CD8 T cells were enriched using RosetteSep CD8+ T Cell Enrichment Cocktail and Ficoll-Paque, and the enriched cells then underwent ACK red cell lysis. This clonotype has a handful of counts. This clone's antigen is unknown. The record has no base qualities; no much larger clone is one base away. The investigation overall reported the following: Identical TCR molecules sharing a barcode could cause highly expanded clone sizes to be underestimated. Even against a background of around 900,000 naive CD8 T cells, spiked-in Jurkat TCR RNA amounting to a single cell's worth was reported to be detectable. The naive libraries included spiked-in Jurkat TCR RNA (over nine copies' worth), and this RNA is not part of the donor repertoire. When barcode sub-clustering was omitted, TCR diversity was inflated by chimeric consensus sequences, with chimeras reaching as high as 47%. Modeling estimated around 3 recovered TCR RNA copies per cell, compared with about 10 by digital PCR, which implies 25% to 30% capture efficiency. Clones above 20 RNA copies held over 97% of molecules in CMV-specific effector cells but under 1% in naive cells.

The sequencing sample was made of naive CD8+ T cells from blood, with Jurkat cell RNA spiked in. This sample's cell subset or site label indicates: FACS-sorted CD8+CD4-CCR7+CD45RA+ naive T cells. The sequence was collected from a human donor in good health. Some libraries in this study had Jurkat cell RNA spiked in. Recombination joined TRBV6-5 with TRBJ1-1, with 9 bases aligning to TRBD1. The nucleotide sequence is given as TGTGCCAGCAGTATCGGGACAGGGAGGGGTGAAGCTTTCTTT. This is translated as CASSIGTGRGEAFF.